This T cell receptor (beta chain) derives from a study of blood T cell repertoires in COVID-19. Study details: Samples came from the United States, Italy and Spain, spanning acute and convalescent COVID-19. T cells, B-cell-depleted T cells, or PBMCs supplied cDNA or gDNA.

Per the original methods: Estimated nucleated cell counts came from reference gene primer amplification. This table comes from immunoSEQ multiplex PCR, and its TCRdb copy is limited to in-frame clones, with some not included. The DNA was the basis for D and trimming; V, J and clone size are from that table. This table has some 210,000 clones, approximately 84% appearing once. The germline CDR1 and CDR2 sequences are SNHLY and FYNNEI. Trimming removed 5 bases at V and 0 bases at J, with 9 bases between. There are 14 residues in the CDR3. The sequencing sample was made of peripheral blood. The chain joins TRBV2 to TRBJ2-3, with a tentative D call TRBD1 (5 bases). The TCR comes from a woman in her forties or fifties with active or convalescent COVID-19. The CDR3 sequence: CASSRQLSTDTQYF. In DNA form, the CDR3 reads TGTGCCAGCAGTCGACAGCTTAGCACAGATACGCAGTATTTT.